The 5 T cell receptor beta chains below were found in one sample sequenced in a study of blood T cell repertoires in COVID-19. Method: immunoSEQ multiplex PCR; TCRdb's copy keeps in-frame clones and lacks some. The sample yields 180,000 or so clones, 86% seen once. The specimen was PBMCs or T cells enriched from blood (not recorded which). The receptors were gathered from a man in his forties or fifties with acute COVID-19.

This chain links TRBV5-4 with TRBJ1-6; 7 bases align to TRBD1. Germline V gives CDR1 SGHNT, CDR2 YYREEE (reference sequence). Trimming took 4 bases from V and 9 from J; bases not matched to a gene: 10. The CDR3 is made up of 15 amino acids. In DNA form, the CDR3 reads TGTGCCAGCAGCGCACCTGGACAGGAGGGTTCACCCCTCCACTTT. It specifies CASSAPGQEGSPLHF.

The chain couples TRBV4-1 to TRBJ1-1; tentative D call: TRBD1 (5 bases). CDR3 length equals 12 residues. Trimming stripped 9 bases from V and 3 bases from J, with 11 bases between. Germline V lookup: CDR1 MGHRA, CDR2 YSYEKL. CDR3 in DNA: TGCGCCAGTCAAGACAGAGACACTGAAGCTTTCTTT. Protein product: CASQDRDTEAFF.

V is TRBV2 and J is TRBJ2-1; no clear D gene. This CDR3 has 12 residues. V lost 6 bases and J 7 bases, leaving 10 bases between the germline ends. Germline V CDR1 and CDR2: SNHLY, FYNNEI. CDR3 residues: CASRETSNEQFF. The CDR3 nucleotides read TGTGCCAGCAGGGAGACTTCTAATGAGCAGTTCTTC.

The J gene is TRBJ2-1, the V gene TRBV2, with 10 bases aligning to TRBD1. Germline CDR1 reads SNHLY; CDR2 reads FYNNEI. This CDR3 contains 14 residues. The J segment lost 4 bases and the V segment lost 5 bases, leaving 2 bases of the junction unmatched. CDR3 nucleotides: TGTGCCAGCAGTCCGGGACAGGGGTACAATGAGCAGTTCTTC. Translating it yields CASSPGQGYNEQFF.

The chain links TRBV9 to TRBJ2-1, with 7 bases lining up with TRBD2. The CDR3 has 15 residues. Looked up from germline, CDR1 is SGDLS and CDR2 is YYNGEE. V gave up 4 bases and J gave up 7 bases; unmatched junction bases: 11. The DNA for the CDR3 is TGTGCCAGCAGCCCCGAGGGGAGGGAGCCGAATGAGCAGTTCTTC. Translation gives CASSPEGREPNEQFF.